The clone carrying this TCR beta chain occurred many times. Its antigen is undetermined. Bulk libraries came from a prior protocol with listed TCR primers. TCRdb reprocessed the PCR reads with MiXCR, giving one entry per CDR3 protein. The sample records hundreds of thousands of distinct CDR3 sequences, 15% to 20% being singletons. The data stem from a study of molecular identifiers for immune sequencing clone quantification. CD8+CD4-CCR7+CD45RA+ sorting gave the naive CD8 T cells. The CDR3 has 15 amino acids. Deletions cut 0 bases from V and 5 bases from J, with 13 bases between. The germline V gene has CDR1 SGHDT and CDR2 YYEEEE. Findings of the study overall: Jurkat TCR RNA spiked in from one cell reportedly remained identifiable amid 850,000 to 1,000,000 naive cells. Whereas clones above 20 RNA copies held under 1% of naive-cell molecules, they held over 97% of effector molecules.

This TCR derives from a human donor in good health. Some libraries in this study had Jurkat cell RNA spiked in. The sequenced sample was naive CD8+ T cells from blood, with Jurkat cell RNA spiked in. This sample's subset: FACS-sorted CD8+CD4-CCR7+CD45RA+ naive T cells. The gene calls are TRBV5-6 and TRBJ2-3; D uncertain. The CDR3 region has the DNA TGTGCCAGCAGCTTGGTGTTAGCTCCAGGAGATACGCAGTATTTT. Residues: CASSLVLAPGDTQYF.